The clone carrying this T cell receptor (beta chain) occurred a few times. Its antigen is still unknown. Germline and junction disagree at one end, which may indicate a read error. Researchers sorted naive CD8 T cells as cells that were CD8+CD4-CCR7+CD45RA+. This specimen comes from a study of molecular identifiers for immune sequencing clone quantification. General study results and limits: In naive cells, under 1% of molecules belonged to clones above 20 RNA copies, against over 97% in effector cells. A single cell's spiked Jurkat TCR RNA was reportedly detectable among 900,000 to 1,000,000 naive cells.

With listed TCR primers and previously described methods, bulk TCR libraries were prepared. TCRdb reanalysed the PCR reads using MiXCR and keeps one entry per CDR3 protein. The repertoire holds some 320,000 distinct CDR3 sequences, with 20% to 25% as singletons. In germline, CDR1 is SGHNT, CDR2 YYREEE (reference sequence). The length of the CDR3 is 12 residues. The receptor's source is a human donor in good health. Some libraries in this study had Jurkat cell RNA spiked in. This chain connects TRBV5-4 to TRBJ2-2; D ambiguous. Sequenced input: naive CD8+ T cells from blood, with Jurkat cell RNA spiked in. Subset of the sample: FACS-sorted CD8+CD4-CCR7+CD45RA+ naive T cells. This CDR3 reads CACSLLSGELFF. CDR3 in DNA: TGTGCCTGCAGCTTGTTGTCCGGGGAGCTGTTTTTT.